These T cell receptor beta chains were read from a single sample in a study of control samples from healthy donors and cancer patients. Measured with immunoSEQ multiplex PCR; TCRdb has only the in-frame clones, and not every one. The sample has tens of thousands of clones; more than 90% are singletons. The sample was PBMCs. These receptor sequences come from a man aged 35-49 years with colorectal cancer. Both conserved end residues are part of each CDR3. A D gene is named only where the DNA matches it firmly. Clone size is stated in some rows and not others, as once, few, many or a class when expanded.

>NA|NA|TRBV10-3|TRBJ1-5
CAISEGNQPQHF
TGTGCCATCAGTGAGGGGAATCAGCCCCAGCATTTT
>NA|TRBD1|TRBV18|TRBJ2-3
CASSPRTGLADTQYF
TGTGCCAGCTCACCACGGACAGGGTTAGCAGATACGCAGTATTTT
>NA|NA|TRBV12-3/TRBV12-4|TRBJ1-1
CASSPVQGLEAFF
TGTGCCAGCAGTCCCGTTCAGGGGTTAGAAGCTTTCTTT
>NA|NA|TRBV18|TRBJ2-7
CASSDRDKVSYEQYF
TGTGCCAGCTCCGACCGGGACAAGGTATCGTACGAGCAGTACTTC
>NA|NA|TRBV6-6|TRBJ2-1
CASSYSGLNEQFF
TGTGCCAGCAGTTACTCGGGACTCAATGAGCAGTTCTTC
>NA|NA|TRBV6-6|TRBJ1-2
CASSDPGKLNYGYTF
TGTGCCAGCAGCGATCCTGGGAAACTTAACTATGGCTACACCTTC
>NA|NA|TRBV11-3|TRBJ1-1
CASSPLDPANTEAFF
TGTGCCAGCAGCCCACTCGACCCCGCGAACACTGAAGCTTTCTTT
>NA|NA|TRBV19|TRBJ2-3
CASSPLDSSSTDTQYF
TGTGCCAGTAGTCCCCTTGACAGCTCAAGCACAGATACGCAGTATTTT
>NA|TRBD1|TRBV3-1/TRBV3-2|TRBJ1-6
CASSHGKDRGNSPLHF
TGTGCCAGCAGCCATGGAAAGGACAGGGGTAATTCACCCCTCCACTTT
>NA|NA|TRBV11-1|TRBJ2-3
CASSFTDNVGTDTQYF
TGTGCCAGCAGCTTCACCGACAACGTTGGCACAGATACGCAGTATTTT
>NA|TRBD1|TRBV3-1/TRBV3-2|TRBJ1-1
CASSHGTATEAFF
TGTGCCAGCAGCCACGGGACAGCCACTGAAGCTTTCTTT
>NA|TRBD1|TRBV2|TRBJ1-5
CASSAARQGATSNQPQHF
TGTGCCAGCAGTGCGGCCCGACAGGGGGCAACTAGCAATCAGCCCCAGCATTTT
>NA|NA|TRBV29-1|TRBJ2-5
CSVSRFQETQYF
TGCAGCGTTTCCCGGTTCCAAGAGACCCAGTACTTC
>NA|TRBD1|TRBV9|TRBJ1-1
CASSPGQGRTEAFF
TGTGCCAGCTCACCGGGACAGGGCCGCACTGAAGCTTTCTTT
>NA|NA|TRBV11-2|TRBJ1-1
CASNYAQPGPARAFF
TGTGCCAGCAACTATGCACAGCCAGGGCCCGCGCGAGCTTTCTTT
>once|NA|TRBV6-5|TRBJ2-7
CASSYRGGPDYEQYF
TGTGCCAGCAGTTACCGAGGAGGACCCGACTACGAGCAGTACTTC